This T cell receptor (beta chain) was profiled in a study of beta chain features in type 1 diabetes. Expressed TCRB transcripts were sequenced, since all the RNA that had been isolated was reverse transcribed. The assay was immunoSEQ multiplex PCR, and TCRdb's table has in-frame clones only and misses some. Of approximately 470,000 clones in the sample, around 30% were seen once. Populations isolated by sorting all had purity greater than 95%. Study observations and caveats: Shorter TCRB CDR3s, moderately but significantly so, marked every one of the four CD4+ subsets in Type 1 diabetes patients.

Concerning this clone: Its specificity is unknown.

CDR1 and CDR2 from the germline V gene are GTSNPN and SVGIG (reference sequence). The CDR3 is 16 amino acids. V trimming: 6 bases; J trimming: 3 bases; junction bases outside the gene matches: 10. The receptor was isolated from a man aged 18 to 35 in good health. The sample was naive CD4+ T cells from blood. V and J are TRBV30 and TRBJ1-3; 11 bases are a match to TRBD1. The chain's CDR3 is CACRGTGGNGGNTIYF. The CDR3 nucleotides read TGTGCCTGCCGCGGGACAGGGGGTAACGGTGGAAACACCATATATTTT.